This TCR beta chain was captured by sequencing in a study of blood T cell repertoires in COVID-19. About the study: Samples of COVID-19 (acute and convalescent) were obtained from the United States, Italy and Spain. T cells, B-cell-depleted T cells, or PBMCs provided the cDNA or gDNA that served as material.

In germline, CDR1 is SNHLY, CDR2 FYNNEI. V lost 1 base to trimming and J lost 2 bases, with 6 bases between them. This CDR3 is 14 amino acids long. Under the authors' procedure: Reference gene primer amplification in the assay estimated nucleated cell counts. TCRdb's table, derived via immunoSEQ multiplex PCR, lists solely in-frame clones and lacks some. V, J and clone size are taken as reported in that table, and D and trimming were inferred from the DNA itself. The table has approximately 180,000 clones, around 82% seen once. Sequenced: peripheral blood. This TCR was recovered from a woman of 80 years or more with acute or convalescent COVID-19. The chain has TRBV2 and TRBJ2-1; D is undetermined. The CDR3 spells CASSEGTTYNEQFF. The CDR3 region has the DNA TGTGCCAGCAGTGAAGGCACTACCTACAATGAGCAGTTCTTC.